This TCR beta chain emerged from a study of response to subunit inactivated influenza vaccine. The CDR3 covers 16 residues. After removal of 3 bases from V and 0 bases from J, the junction contained 4 bases not matched to a gene. From germline, CDR1 is LNHNV and CDR2 YYDKDF (reference sequence). This clonotype was seen more than once but under ten times. TCRdb re-derived calls from the RT-PCR reads in MiXCR, one entry per CDR3 protein. This table has roughly 780,000 distinct CDR3 sequences, about 18% appearing once. The chain is built from TRBV15 and TRBJ1-3, with 8 bases fitting TRBD1. Sequencing used PBMCs from blood, obtained about 5 days after vaccination. The sequence was collected from a man aged 50 or older who received an inactivated influenza vaccine. DNA of the CDR3: TGTGCCACCAGCAGTCTAGGACAGGGCTCTGGAAACACCATATATTTT. Protein sequence: CATSSLGQGSGNTIYF.